Described below is a single T cell receptor (beta chain) sequence and its context. Its antigen is still unknown. Stated treatment: AdE1-LMPpoly-expanded autologous EBV-specific T-cell therapy followed by anti-PD-1 nivolumab. TCRdb's copy holds only in-frame clones and misses some; the assay was immunoSEQ multiplex PCR. The profile shows roughly 20,000 clones, approximately 88% of them singletons. This entry comes from a study of EBV T-cell therapy then PD-1 blockade in nasopharyngeal carcinoma. The sequenced sample was CD8+ T cells from blood, obtained at roughly day 33 from a patient whose treatment included autologous EBV-specific T cells and nivolumab. The sequence was collected from a man aged 40-50 years with nasopharyngeal carcinoma.

The CDR3 DNA reads TGTGCCAGCAGTGAAGCGTCCGACTACAATGAGCAGTTCTTC. Residues: CASSEASDYNEQFF. The rearrangement joins TRBV6-1 to TRBJ2-1; D unclear. There are 14 residues in the CDR3. CDR1 and CDR2 from the germline V gene are MNHNS and SASEGT. V lost 0 bases and J 3 bases, leaving 6 bases between the germline ends.